This T cell receptor beta chain was retrieved from a study of shared clonotypes between healthy human individuals. Study-wide results and limits: The study sampled only blood, and tissue repertoires likely differ.

Generated by immunoSEQ multiplex PCR, the TCRdb table keeps only in-frame clones and is missing some. The sample carries 1.5 million to 2.5 million clones, about 95% recorded once. Comments on this clone: Its specificity is unknown.

It was CD45RO-negative cells, positively selected for CCR7, that made up naive CD8 cells, with terminally differentiated effector memory CD45RA+ cells excluded. V lost 7 bases, J lost 7 bases, and 5 bases stayed unmatched. Germline assignment: CDR1 MNHNS and CDR2 SASEGT. CDR3 length equals 14 residues. This receptor was taken from a man younger than 35 in good health. This chain joins TRBV6-1 and TRBJ2-1; 12 positions agree with TRBD2. Sequenced input: naive CD8+ T cells sorted from blood. In nucleotides, the CDR3 is TGTGCCAGCACCAGGACTAGCGGGATAAATGAGCAGTTCTTC. Protein: CASTRTSGINEQFF.